This T cell receptor (beta chain) was found in a study of PD-1 blockade in classical Hodgkin lymphoma. Study conclusions and caveats: Newly diagnosed patients were reported to start with lower TCR diversity than healthy donors. The causes of the repertoire differences, possibly disease activity or prior therapy, remain undefined. Complete responders' diversity at baseline resembled that of newly diagnosed patients.

Notes on this clone: Its target is not known.

Using immunoSEQ multiplex PCR, the repertoire was profiled, and TCRdb retains in-frame clones only, with some absent. The sample has approximately 100,000 clones, around 89% seen once. Every one of the patients relapsed after autologous stem cell transplantation (brentuximab vedotin exposure was variable). The patients, who had relapsed/refractory classical Hodgkin lymphoma, achieved best responses of complete response, partial response or progressive disease. The specimen was peripheral blood mononuclear cells (PBMCs), collected before the second cycle of nivolumab. This sequence was found in a human donor with classical Hodgkin lymphoma.

CDR3 amino acids: CASSEGTGGITEAFF. CDR3 DNA: TGTGCCAGCAGCGAAGGGACAGGGGGTATCACTGAAGCTTTCTTT. The rearrangement joins TRBV7-8 to TRBJ1-1; TRBD1 aligns across 11 bases. V lost 5 bases and J lost 4; bases outside the gene matches: 6. CDR3 size: 15 residues. CDR1 is SGHVS and CDR2 is FQNEAQ in the germline V gene. Full variable domain (outside the CDR3, taken from reference TRBV7-8 and TRBJ1-1): GAGVSQSPRYKVAKRGQDVALRCDPISGHVSLFWYQQALGQGPEFLTYFQNEAQLDKSGLPSDRFFAERPEGSVSTLKIQRTQQEDSAVYLCASSEGTGGITEAFFGQGTRLTVV.